These 4 T cell receptor beta chains were all obtained from the same sample, sequenced in a study of CXCR3-negative and CXCR3-positive naive CD8 T cells (dated by TCRdb to between 2018 and 2021). This sample was sequenced with a NextSeq 550. The Human TCR Profiling Kit (MiLaboratory) was used to make UMI-labeled 5' RACE TRB cDNA libraries. Reads reprocessed by TCRdb are summarized as one entry per CDR3 protein sequence, and DNA is absent. The sample table on file contains 69,000 or so distinct CDR3 sequences. The ten largest clones capture around 1.4% of the sample. Sequencing was carried out using naive CXCR3- CD8+ T cells from blood. What this sample's cell subset or site label stands for: CD45RO-CCR7+CD27+CD95- naive CD8+ T cells lacking CXCR3 (TNR3-). All receptors derive from a human donor in good health. Some clones in this sample may be carry-over from other donors' samples.

V usage is TRBV29-1 and J usage is TRBJ1-2. The CDR3 length is 18 residues. Germline V lookup: CDR1 SQVTM, CDR2 ANQGSEA. The CDR3 sequence is CSVLGGGDSEKANYGYTF.

This chain joins TRBV4-1 and TRBJ2-7; the D gene TCRdb calls, TRBD1, cannot be checked with no DNA. This CDR3 spans 15 amino acids. CDR1 is MGHRA and CDR2 is YSYEKL in the germline V gene. The CDR3 is CASSQRTGGSYEQYF.

The chain links TRBV4-1 to TRBJ2-7. The CDR3 consists of 13 residues. CDR1 and CDR2 (germline): MGHRA, YSYEKL. This CDR3 reads CASSQDGAYEQYF.

This sequence joins TRBV15 and TRBJ2-7; there is no DNA to check the TCRdb D call of TRBD1. Germline V lookup: CDR1 LNHNV, CDR2 YYDKDF (reference sequence). This CDR3 spans 13 amino acids. CDR3 amino acids: CATSSDSGDRVLF.